The source of this T cell receptor beta chain is a study of shared clonotypes between healthy human individuals. General study findings and limits: The small donor group covered limited genetic and exposure diversity.

About this clone itself: What it recognizes is unknown.

Per the study methods: Junction-only sequences without quality scores were provided by ImmunoSEQ, so filtering was different. Repertoires were generated with immunoSEQ multiplex PCR, while TCRdb's copy carries only in-frame clones and drops some. The V and J calls and clone size are taken from that table; D and trimming were inferred from the DNA. The sample lists millions of clones; more than 85% were seen once. This CDR3 contains 14 residues. The V end was cut by 3 bases, the J end by 6 bases, with 11 bases between. Germline values: CDR1 KGHSH, CDR2 LQKENI. Selected positively for CCR7 and CD45RO-negative, naive CD8 cells excluded terminally differentiated effector memory CD45RA+ cells.

The material sequenced was naive CD8+ T cells from PBMCs. The gene calls are TRBV18 and TRBJ2-2, with D hard to call. This receptor was taken from a man between 18 and 29 years old in good health. Some clones in this sample may be carry-over from other donors' samples. CDR3 protein: CASSPSRVSGELFF. CDR3 bases: TGTGCCAGCTCACCCTCACGGGTGTCCGGGGAGCTGTTTTTT. Complete variable domain (other parts from reference TRBV18 and TRBJ2-2): NAGVMQNPRHLVRRRGQEARLRCSPMKGHSHVYWYRQLPEEGLKFMVYLQKENIIDESGMPKERFSAEFPKEGPSILRIQQVVRGDSAAYFCASSPSRVSGELFFGEGSRLTVL.